This T cell receptor (beta chain) was captured in a study of beta chain features in type 1 diabetes. Overall study context: All samples combined gave about 100 million sorted cells for examination.

The CDR3 sequence is 17 residues long. The V and J ends lost 1 base and 1 base respectively, with 16 bases between them. Germline V gives CDR1 SGHDN, CDR2 FVKESK. Findings and caveats of the study: Shorter TCRB CDR3s, moderately but significantly so, were found in Type 1 diabetes patients in all four CD4+ subsets.

A sort by CD45RO/CCR7/CD25/CD127/CD95/CD27 yielded CD4+ naive, central memory, regulatory and stem cell-like memory cells. This clone was detected a few times. The antigen remains undetermined. Investigators reverse transcribed all isolated RNA, so they sequenced expressed TCRB transcripts. Assay: immunoSEQ multiplex PCR; the TCRdb copy retains only in-frame clones and omits some. This table holds 600,000 to 700,000 clones, around an eighth found once. Input material: naive CD4+ T cells from blood. This rearrangement joins TRBV14 to TRBJ1-1, with a tentative D call TRBD1 (5 bases). The origin of this receptor is a young man with type 1 diabetes. For the CDR3, the DNA is TGTGCCAGCAGCCAAGTCTCCTTCAGGGATGGGAACACTGAAGCTTTCTTT. Translating gives CASSQVSFRDGNTEAFF.